This T cell receptor beta chain was sequenced during a study of PD-L1 blockade in urothelial cancer. Study context: Analyzed time points were 3 weeks (second dose) and 6 weeks after therapy began.

Patients yielded 1 to 8 samples each, pretreatment and on-treatment. V gave up 1 base and J gave up 3 bases, with 17 bases separating them. CDR3 length: 16 amino acids. CDR1 is SGHKS and CDR2 is YYEKEE in the germline V gene (reference sequence). Spiking of synthetic TCR analog templates was performed in each PCR. Generated by immunoSEQ multiplex PCR, the TCRdb table keeps only in-frame clones and is missing some. This table has approximately 100,000 clones, approximately 85% appearing once. This receptor was obtained from a man aged 45-60 years with urothelial cancer. Specimen: PBMCs, collected around atezolizumab (anti-PD-L1) treatment. The chain uses TRBV5-5 and TRBJ2-7; tentative D call: TRBD2 (5 bases). The CDR3 coding sequence is TGTGCCAGCAGCTTGAACGAGGCGGACTTCCTCTACGAGCAGTACTTC. Translated, it gives CASSLNEADFLYEQYF.